The text below deals with one T cell receptor (beta chain). The antigen is unknown. This CDR3 region has 15 residues. The germline gives CDR1 LNHDA, CDR2 SQIVND (reference sequence). V shed 3 bases and J 3 bases; nucleotides not matched to a gene: 5. MiXCR was run by TCRdb on the RT-PCR reads, yielding one entry per CDR3 protein. The sample shows around 200,000 distinct CDR3 sequences, around 15% of them seen only once. This sample was taken from a study of response to subunit inactivated influenza vaccine. Study-wide findings and caveats: T cells newly recruited by each seasonal influenza vaccination are few, the authors suggested.

The rearrangement joins TRBV19 to TRBJ2-7; 10 bases agree with TRBD2. The source was CD8+ T cells sorted from PBMCs, collected less than 6 days after vaccination. The receptor was isolated from a man in his fifties or sixties who received an inactivated influenza vaccine. DNA for the CDR3: TGTGCCAGTAGTATCGGCTCTAGCGGGGGCTACGAGCAGTACTTC. Encoded protein: CASSIGSSGGYEQYF.